This T cell receptor beta chain appears in the sequencing data of a study of tumour-infiltrating T cells in Burkitt lymphoma. The wider study: Survival, overall and progression-free, tracked with productive clonality.

The data were produced by immunoSEQ multiplex PCR, yet TCRdb's version contains in-frame clones alone and is incomplete. The sample lists 11,000 to 15,000 clones, 30% seen once, with 6.2% in the top ten. This CDR3 spans 14 amino acids. Germline V CDR1 and CDR2: MNHNS, SASEGT. V lost 5 bases to trimming and J lost 6 bases, with 16 bases between them. This chain joins TRBV6-1 and TRBJ1-1; no clear D. What was sequenced was tumor tissue. This TCR came from a human donor with diffuse large B-cell lymphoma. In DNA form, the CDR3 reads TGTGCCAGCAGTCGTCCAACCGAAGACCCTGAAGCTTTCTTT. Protein product: CASSRPTEDPEAFF.